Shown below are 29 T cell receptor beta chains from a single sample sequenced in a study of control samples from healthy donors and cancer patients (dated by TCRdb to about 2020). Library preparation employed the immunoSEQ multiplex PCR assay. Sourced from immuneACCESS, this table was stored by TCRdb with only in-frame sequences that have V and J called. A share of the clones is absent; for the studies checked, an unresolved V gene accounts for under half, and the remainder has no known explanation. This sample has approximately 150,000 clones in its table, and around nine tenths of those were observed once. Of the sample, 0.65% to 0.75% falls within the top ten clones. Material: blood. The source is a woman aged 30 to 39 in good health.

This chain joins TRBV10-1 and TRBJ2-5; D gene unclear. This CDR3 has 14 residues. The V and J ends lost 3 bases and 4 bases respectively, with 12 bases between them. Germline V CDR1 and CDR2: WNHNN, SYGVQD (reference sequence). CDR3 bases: TGCGCCAGCAGTGATGCCGGGCGAGGAGAGACCCAGTACTTC. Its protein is CASSDAGRGETQYF.

The CDR3 sequence: CASSARQGARNTEAFF. Here the CDR3 DNA reads TGTGCCAGCAGTGCCCGACAGGGGGCGAGGAACACTGAAGCTTTCTTT. The rearrangement links TRBV25-1 to TRBJ1-1; 10 positions agree with TRBD1. This CDR3 contains 16 residues. Germline loops: CDR1 MGHDK, CDR2 SYGVNS. The V segment lost 4 bases and the J segment 1 base; nucleotides outside the gene matches: 6.

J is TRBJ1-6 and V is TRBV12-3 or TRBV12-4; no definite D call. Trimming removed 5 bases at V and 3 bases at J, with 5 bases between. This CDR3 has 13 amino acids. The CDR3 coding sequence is TGTGCCAGCAGTACCCACTATAATTCACCCCTCCACTTT. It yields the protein CASSTHYNSPLHF.

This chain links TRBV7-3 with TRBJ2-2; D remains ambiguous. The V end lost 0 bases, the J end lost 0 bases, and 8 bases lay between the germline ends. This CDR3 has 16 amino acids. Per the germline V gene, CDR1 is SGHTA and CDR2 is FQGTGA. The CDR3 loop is CASSLTLDPNTGELFF. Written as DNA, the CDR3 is TGTGCCAGCAGCTTAACGTTGGACCCGAACACCGGGGAGCTGTTTTTT. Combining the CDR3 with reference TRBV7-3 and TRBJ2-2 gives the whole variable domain GAGVSQTPSNKVTEKGKYVELRCDPISGHTALYWYRQSLGQGPEFLIYFQGTGAADDSGLPNDRFFAVRPEGSVSTLKIQRTERGDSAVYLCASSLTLDPNTGELFFGEGSRLTVL.

The CDR3 region is CASSPPQQYF. The CDR3 coding sequence is TGTGCCAGTAGTCCCCCACAGCAGTACTTC. This chain links TRBV19 with TRBJ2-7; no clear D. Germline V CDR1 and CDR2: LNHDA, SQIVND (reference sequence). The CDR3 is 10 amino acids. V was shortened by 5 bases and J by 8 bases, with 7 bases between the two germline ends.

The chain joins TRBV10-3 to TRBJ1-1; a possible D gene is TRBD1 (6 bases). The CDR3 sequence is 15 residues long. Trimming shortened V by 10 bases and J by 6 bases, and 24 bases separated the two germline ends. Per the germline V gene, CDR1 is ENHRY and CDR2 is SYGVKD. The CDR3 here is CATTFETDRASEAFF. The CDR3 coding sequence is TGTGCCACTACATTCGAAACGGACAGAGCTTCTGAAGCTTTCTTT.

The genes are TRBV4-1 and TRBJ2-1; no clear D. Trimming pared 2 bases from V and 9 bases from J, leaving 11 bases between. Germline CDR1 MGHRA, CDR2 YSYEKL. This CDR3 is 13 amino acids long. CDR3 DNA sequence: TGCGCCAGCAGCCAAACGGGCCGAGTTGAGCAGTTCTTC. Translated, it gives CASSQTGRVEQFF.

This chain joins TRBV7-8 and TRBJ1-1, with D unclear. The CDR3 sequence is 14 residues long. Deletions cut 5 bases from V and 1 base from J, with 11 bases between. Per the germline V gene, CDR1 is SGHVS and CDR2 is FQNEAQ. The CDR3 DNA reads TGTGCCAGCAGCAACCAGATAAAGAACACTGAAGCTTTCTTT. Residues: CASSNQIKNTEAFF.

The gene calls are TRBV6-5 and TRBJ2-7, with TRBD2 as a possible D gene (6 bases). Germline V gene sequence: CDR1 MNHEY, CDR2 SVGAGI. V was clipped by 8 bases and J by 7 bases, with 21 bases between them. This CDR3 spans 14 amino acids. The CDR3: CASSGASARREQYF. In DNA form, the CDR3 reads TGTGCCAGCTCCGGGGCTAGCGCGAGGAGGGAGCAGTACTTC.

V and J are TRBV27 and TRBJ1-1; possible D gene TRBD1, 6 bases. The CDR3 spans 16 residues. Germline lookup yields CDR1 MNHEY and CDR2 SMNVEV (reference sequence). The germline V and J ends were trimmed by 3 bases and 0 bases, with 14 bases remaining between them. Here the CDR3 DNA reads TGTGCCAGCAGTTTTATCAGGGGCGCCCTGAACACTGAAGCTTTCTTT. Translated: CASSFIRGALNTEAFF.

CDR3 bases: TGTGCCAGCAGCTTGGACGACAGGGGCAGGTCCTACGAGCAGTACTTC. This gives the protein CASSLDDRGRSYEQYF. V is TRBV5-6 and J is TRBJ2-7; 8 nucleotides match TRBD1. From germline, CDR1 is SGHDT and CDR2 YYEEEE. Germline trimming cut 0 bases from V and 1 base from J; bases unmatched to any gene: 6. This CDR3 contains 16 residues. The variable domain in full, completed from reference TRBV5-6 and TRBJ2-7, reads DAGVTQSPTHLIKTRGQQVTLRCSPKSGHDTVSWYQQALGQGPQFIFQYYEEEERQRGNFPDRFSGHQFPNYSSELNVNALLLGDSALYLCASSLDDRGRSYEQYFGPGTRLTVT.

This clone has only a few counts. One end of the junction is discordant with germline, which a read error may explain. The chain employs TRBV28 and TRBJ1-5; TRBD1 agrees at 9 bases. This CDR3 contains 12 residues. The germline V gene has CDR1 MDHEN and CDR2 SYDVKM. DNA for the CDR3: TGTGCCAGCAGTCCATACAGGGGGCCCGAATATTTT. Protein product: CASSPYRGPEYF. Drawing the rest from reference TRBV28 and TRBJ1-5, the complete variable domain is DVKVTQSSRYLVKRTGEKVFLECVQDMDHENMFWYRQDPGLGLRLIYFSYDVKMKEKGDIPEGYSVSREKKERFSLILESASTNQTSMYLCASSPYRGPEYFGDGTRLSIL.

DNA of the CDR3: TGTGCCAGCAGCGCCTGGACTAGCGGGAGGGCCTACGAGCAGTACTTC. It codes for CASSAWTSGRAYEQYF. The rearrangement uses TRBV7-2 and TRBJ2-7; 15 bases line up with TRBD2. CDR1 SGHTA and CDR2 FQGNSA come from the germline V gene. This CDR3 contains 16 residues. V lost 5 bases and J lost 2; bases outside the gene matches: 4.

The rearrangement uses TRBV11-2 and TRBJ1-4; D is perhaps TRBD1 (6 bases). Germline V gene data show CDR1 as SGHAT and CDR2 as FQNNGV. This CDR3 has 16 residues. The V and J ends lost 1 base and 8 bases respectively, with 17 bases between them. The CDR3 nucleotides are TGTGCCAGCAGCTTAGTGGCGGACAGCGTTAGAGAAAAACTGTTTTTT. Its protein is CASSLVADSVREKLFF. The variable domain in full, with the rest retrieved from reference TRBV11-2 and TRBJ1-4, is EAGVAQSPRYKIIEKRQSVAFWCNPISGHATLYWYQQILGQGPKLLIQFQNNGVVDDSQLPKDRFSAERLKGVDSTLKIQPAKLEDSAVYLCASSLVADSVREKLFFGSGTQLSVL.

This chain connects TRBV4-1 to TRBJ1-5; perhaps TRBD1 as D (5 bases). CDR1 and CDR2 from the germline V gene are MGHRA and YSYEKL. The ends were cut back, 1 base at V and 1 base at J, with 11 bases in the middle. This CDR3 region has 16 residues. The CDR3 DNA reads TGCGCCAGCAGCCAAGTTCCAGGGCCAAGCAATCAGCCCCAGCATTTT. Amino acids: CASSQVPGPSNQPQHF.

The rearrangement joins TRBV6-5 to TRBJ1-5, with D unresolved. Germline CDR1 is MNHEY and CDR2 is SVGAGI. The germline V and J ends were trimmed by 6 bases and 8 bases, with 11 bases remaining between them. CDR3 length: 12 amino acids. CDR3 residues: CASSQIGEPQHF. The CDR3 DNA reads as TGTGCCAGCAGCCAAATCGGCGAGCCCCAGCATTTT.

This chain's CDR3 is CASSVEASGRVTGELFF. CDR3 coding DNA: TGTGCCAGCAGCGTAGAGGCTAGCGGGAGGGTCACCGGGGAGCTGTTTTTT. The chain uses TRBV9 and TRBJ2-2; 12 bases agree with TRBD2. This CDR3 has 17 amino acids. J lost 4 bases, V lost 0 bases, and 4 bases had no gene match. Germline-derived CDR1 and CDR2 are SGDLS and YYNGEE. The full variable domain, in which reference TRBV9 and TRBJ2-2 provide the parts outside the CDR3, is DSGVTQTPKHLITATGQRVTLRCSPRSGDLSVYWYQQSLDQGLQFLIQYYNGEERAKGNILERFSAQQFPDLHSELNLSSLELGDSALYFCASSVEASGRVTGELFFGEGSRLTVL.

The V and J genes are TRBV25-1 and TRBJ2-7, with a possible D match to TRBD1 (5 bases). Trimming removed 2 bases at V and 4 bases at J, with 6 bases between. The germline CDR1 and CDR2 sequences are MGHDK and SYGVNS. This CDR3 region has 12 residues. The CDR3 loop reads CASSEQGYEQYF. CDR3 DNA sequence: TGTGCCAGCAGTGAACAGGGTTACGAGCAGTACTTC.

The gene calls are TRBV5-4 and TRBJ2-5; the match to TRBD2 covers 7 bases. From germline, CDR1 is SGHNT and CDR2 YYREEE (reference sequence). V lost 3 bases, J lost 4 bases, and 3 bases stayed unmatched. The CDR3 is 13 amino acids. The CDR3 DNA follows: TGTGCCAGCAGCTCTAGCGGAGTAGAGACCCAGTACTTC. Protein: CASSSSGVETQYF.

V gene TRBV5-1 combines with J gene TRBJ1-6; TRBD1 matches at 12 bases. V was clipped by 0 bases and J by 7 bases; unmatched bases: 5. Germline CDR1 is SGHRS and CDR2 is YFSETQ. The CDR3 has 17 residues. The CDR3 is CASSLEGQGANNSPLHF. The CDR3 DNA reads TGCGCCAGCAGCTTGGAGGGACAGGGGGCGAACAATTCACCCCTCCACTTT.

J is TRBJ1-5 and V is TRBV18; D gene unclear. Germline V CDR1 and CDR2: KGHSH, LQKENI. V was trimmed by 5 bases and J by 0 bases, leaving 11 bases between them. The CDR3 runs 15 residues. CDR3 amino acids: CASSTDGYSNQPQHF. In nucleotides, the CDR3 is TGTGCCAGCTCAACGGACGGTTATAGCAATCAGCCCCAGCATTTT.

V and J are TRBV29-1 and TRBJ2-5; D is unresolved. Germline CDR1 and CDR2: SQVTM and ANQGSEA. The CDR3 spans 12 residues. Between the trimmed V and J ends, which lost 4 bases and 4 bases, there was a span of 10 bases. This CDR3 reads CSVVSAGETQYF. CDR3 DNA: TGCAGCGTTGTATCGGCAGGAGAGACCCAGTACTTC.

CDR3 loop: CASSEYTGRGTEAFF. Written as DNA, the CDR3 is TGTGCCAGCAGTGAATATACAGGGAGGGGCACTGAAGCTTTCTTT. The chain couples TRBV2 to TRBJ1-1; D may be TRBD1 (6 bases). This CDR3 comprises 15 residues. CDR1 is SNHLY, CDR2 FYNNEI, per germline. V was shortened by 2 bases and J by 4 bases, with 14 bases between the two germline ends. Full variable domain (outside the CDR3, taken from reference TRBV2 and TRBJ1-1): EPEVTQTPSHQVTQMGQEVILRCVPISNHLYFYWYRQILGQKVEFLVSFYNNEISEKSEIFDDQFSVERPDGSNFTLKIRSTKLEDSAMYFCASSEYTGRGTEAFFGQGTRLTVV.

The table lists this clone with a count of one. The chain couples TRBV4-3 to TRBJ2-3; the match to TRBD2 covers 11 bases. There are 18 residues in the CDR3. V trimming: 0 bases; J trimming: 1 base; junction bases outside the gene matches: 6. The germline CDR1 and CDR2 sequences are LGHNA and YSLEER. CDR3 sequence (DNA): TGCGCCAGCAGCCAAGAGGGACTAGCGGAGAGGGGCACAGATACGCAGTATTTT. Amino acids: CASSQEGLAERGTDTQYF.

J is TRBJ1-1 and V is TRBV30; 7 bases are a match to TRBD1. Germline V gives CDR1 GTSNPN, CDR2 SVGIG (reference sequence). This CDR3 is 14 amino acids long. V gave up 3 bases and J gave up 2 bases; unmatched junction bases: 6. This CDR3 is CAWSSGTDNTEAFF. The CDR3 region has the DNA TGTGCCTGGAGCTCCGGGACAGATAACACTGAAGCTTTCTTT.

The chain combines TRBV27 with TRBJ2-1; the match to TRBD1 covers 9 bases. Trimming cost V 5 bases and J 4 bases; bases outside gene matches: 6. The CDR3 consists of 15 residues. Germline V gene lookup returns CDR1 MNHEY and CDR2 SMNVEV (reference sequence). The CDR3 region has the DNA TGTGCCAGCAGTCTACAGGGGGCTTTTTACAATGAGCAGTTCTTC. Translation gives CASSLQGAFYNEQFF.

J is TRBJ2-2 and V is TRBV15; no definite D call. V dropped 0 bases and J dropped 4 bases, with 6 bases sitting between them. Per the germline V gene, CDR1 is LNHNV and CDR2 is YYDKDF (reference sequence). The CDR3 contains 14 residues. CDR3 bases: TGTGCCACCAGCAGAGATAAAGTCACCGGGGAGCTGTTTTTT. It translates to CATSRDKVTGELFF. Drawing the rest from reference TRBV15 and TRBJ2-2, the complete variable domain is DAMVIQNPRYQVTQFGKPVTLSCSQTLNHNVMYWYQQKSSQAPKLLFHYYDKDFNNEADTPDNFQSRRPNTSFCFLDIRSPGLGDTAMYLCATSRDKVTGELFFGEGSRLTVL.

The CDR3 reads CASSPTGGVLTGELFF. For the CDR3, the DNA is TGTGCCAGCAGCCCTACCGGGGGTGTTTTGACCGGGGAGCTGTTTTTT. The chain uses TRBV9 and TRBJ2-2; TRBD2 is a possible D gene (6 bases). Germline V gene lookup returns CDR1 SGDLS and CDR2 YYNGEE. The CDR3 contains 16 residues. V was shortened by 4 bases and J by 5 bases, with 18 bases between the two germline ends.

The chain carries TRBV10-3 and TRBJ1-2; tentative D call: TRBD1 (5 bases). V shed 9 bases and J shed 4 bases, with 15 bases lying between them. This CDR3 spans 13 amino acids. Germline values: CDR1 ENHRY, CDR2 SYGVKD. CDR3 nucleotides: TGTGCCATTGGGACTGATGCAGTCTATGGCTACACCTTC. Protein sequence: CAIGTDAVYGYTF.